Shown below are 25 T cell receptor beta chains from a single sample sequenced in a study of T cell repertoires in ileal Crohn's disease (dated by TCRdb to the late 2010s). In the paper's terms, the time point label means: neoterminal ileum biopsy at postoperative endoscopy, about 6 months after surgery. The library was generated by the immunoSEQ multiplex PCR assay. As stored in TCRdb, this immuneACCESS dataset retains in-frame rearrangements with V and J assigned. A fraction of the clones does not appear; measured against another copy, unresolved V genes explain less than half of the discrepancy, and the remainder lacks a known reason. The sample table contains more than 10,000 clones; only one count was recorded for approximately 78% of them. The top ten clonotypes cover more than 12% of the sample. What was sequenced was ileal tissue. These receptors all come from an adult with Crohn's disease.

The rearrangement uses TRBV27 and TRBJ1-1; 9 positions match TRBD1. This CDR3 is 13 amino acids long. Germline-derived CDR1 and CDR2 are MNHEY and SMNVEV (reference sequence). Trimming removed 10 bases from V and 3 bases from J; junction bases left unmatched: 6. This chain's CDR3 is CATRDRAYTEAFF. The CDR3 nucleotides read TGTGCCACCCGGGACAGGGCGTACACTGAAGCTTTCTTT.

The CDR3: CSAARTSGRTDTQYF. In DNA form, the CDR3 reads TGCAGCGCTGCCCGGACTAGCGGGAGAACAGATACGCAGTATTTT. The V gene is TRBV29-1, the J gene TRBJ2-3; 13 bases agree with TRBD2. V lost 7 bases, J lost 3 bases, and 7 bases stayed unmatched. Germline CDR1 is SQVTM and CDR2 is ANQGSEA. CDR3 length equals 15 residues.

Only one count was recorded for this clone. The rearrangement links TRBV6-1 to TRBJ2-1, with no clear D. The CDR3 spans 14 residues. Deletions cut 7 bases from V and 0 bases from J, with 10 bases between. CDR1 is MNHNS, CDR2 SASEGT, per germline. CDR3 sequence reads: CASIYSYSYNEQFF. In nucleotides, the CDR3 is TGTGCCAGCATTTATTCGTACTCCTACAATGAGCAGTTCTTC.

The chain recombines TRBV10-3 with TRBJ2-3; 7 nucleotides line up with TRBD2. The germline V gene encodes CDR1 ENHRY and CDR2 SYGVKD. V was clipped by 11 bases and J by 2 bases; unmatched bases: 4. The CDR3 is 12 residues long. DNA of the CDR3: TGTGCCTCCGCGGGAGACACAGATACGCAGTATTTT. Its translation: CASAGDTDTQYF.

The gene calls are TRBV7-3 and TRBJ2-1; TRBD2 matches at 8 bases. Unmatched junction bases numbered 6, after V lost 4 bases and J lost 4 bases. CDR1 is SGHTA and CDR2 is FQGTGA in the germline V gene. This CDR3 has 15 amino acids. CDR3 in amino acids: CASSSGLAEYNEQFF. In nucleotides, the CDR3 is TGTGCCAGCAGCTCCGGACTAGCAGAGTACAATGAGCAGTTCTTC.

This chain uses TRBV23-1 with TRBJ2-7; D possibly corresponds to TRBD2 (5 bases). Being an ORF, TRBV23-1 has a function that is uncertain. This CDR3 is built from 12 residues. Trimming pared 6 bases from V and 3 bases from J, leaving 9 bases between. CDR3 residues: CASRLAGYEQYF. In DNA, the CDR3 is TGCGCCAGCAGGCTAGCAGGCTACGAGCAGTACTTC.

The genes are TRBV10-3 and TRBJ2-1, with TRBD1 identical over 11 bases. The CDR3 sequence is 14 residues long. Looked up from germline, CDR1 is ENHRY and CDR2 is SYGVKD. The V and J ends lost 10 bases and 7 bases, in that order; junction bases with no gene match: 9. The CDR3 sequence: CATTGDRGKNEQFF. CDR3 coding DNA: TGTGCCACGACTGGGGACAGGGGGAAGAATGAGCAGTTCTTC.

This chain links TRBV29-1 with TRBJ2-3; 11 bases map to TRBD1. V was clipped by 6 bases and J by 0 bases; unmatched bases: 2. This CDR3 has 14 amino acids. Germline values: CDR1 SQVTM, CDR2 ANQGSEA. CDR3 protein: CSVGQGVSTDTQYF. CDR3 DNA: TGCAGCGTGGGACAGGGGGTTAGCACAGATACGCAGTATTTT.

The V gene is TRBV10-3, the J gene TRBJ2-4; TRBD1 aligns across 7 bases. CDR1 and CDR2 from the germline V gene are ENHRY and SYGVKD. This CDR3 contains 18 residues. J lost 2 bases, V lost 0 bases, and 10 bases had no gene match. The CDR3 coding sequence is TGTGCCATCAGTGAGTCGGCAGGGGGTTCTCCTTCCAAAAACATTCAGTACTTC. This sequence encodes CAISESAGGSPSKNIQYF.

V usage is TRBV19 and J usage is TRBJ2-2, with 14 bases that match TRBD2. Germline lookup yields CDR1 LNHDA and CDR2 SQIVND (reference sequence). V lost 3 bases and J lost 5; bases outside the gene matches: 14. The CDR3 spans 20 residues. The CDR3 DNA follows: TGTGCCAGTAGTATGGACCTTAGACTAGCGGGAGGGCCGGATACCGGGGAGCTGTTTTTT. Amino acids: CASSMDLRLAGGPDTGELFF. Combining the CDR3 with reference TRBV19 and TRBJ2-2 gives the whole variable domain DGGITQSPKYLFRKEGQNVTLSCEQNLNHDAMYWYRQDPGQGLRLIYYSQIVNDFQKGDIAEGYSVSREKKESFPLTVTSAQKNPTAFYLCASSMDLRLAGGPDTGELFFGEGSRLTVL.

This rearrangement joins TRBV18 to TRBJ2-3, with TRBD2 identical over 10 bases. CDR3 length equals 16 residues. Trimming at V came to 3 bases and at J to 2 bases, leaving 5 bases not matched to a gene. CDR1 KGHSH and CDR2 LQKENI come from the germline V gene. CDR3: CASSPGAGGITDTQYF. The CDR3 DNA sequence: TGTGCCAGCTCACCCGGAGCGGGAGGGATCACAGATACGCAGTATTTT.

The chain combines TRBV5-4 with TRBJ2-3; 12 bases are shared with TRBD2. The CDR3 is 17 residues long. CDR1 is SGHNT, CDR2 YYREEE, per germline (reference sequence). V lost 0 bases to trimming and J lost 0 bases; unmatched junction nucleotides: 2. The CDR3 DNA follows: TGTGCCAGCAGCTTGGGGGGACTAGCGGGCAGCACAGATACGCAGTATTTT. Encoded protein: CASSLGGLAGSTDTQYF.

On this clone itself: The junction departs from germline at one end; a sequencing error may be responsible. The chain links TRBV7-7 to TRBJ1-1, with D unresolved. Germline CDR1 SSHAT, CDR2 FNYEAQ (reference sequence). The CDR3 spans 13 residues. The CDR3 loop reads CASSRGLDTEAFF. For the CDR3, the DNA is TGTGCTAGCAGCCGCGGACTTGACACTGAAGCTTTCTTT.

This rearrangement joins TRBV2 to TRBJ1-5; tentatively, D is TRBD1 (5 bases). The length of the CDR3 is 14 residues. V dropped 10 bases and J dropped 0 bases, with 13 bases sitting between them. The germline V gene encodes CDR1 SNHLY and CDR2 FYNNEI. The CDR3 region has the DNA TGTGCCACGCAGGGCACAAATAGCAATCAGCCCCAGCATTTT. Residues: CATQGTNSNQPQHF. Full variable domain (missing parts from reference TRBV2 and TRBJ1-5): EPEVTQTPSHQVTQMGQEVILRCVPISNHLYFYWYRQILGQKVEFLVSFYNNEISEKSEIFDDQFSVERPDGSNFTLKIRSTKLEDSAMYFCATQGTNSNQPQHFGDGTRLSIL.

This chain links TRBV28 with TRBJ1-1; the D gene is possibly TRBD1 (6 bases). Trimming removed 8 bases at V and 3 bases at J, with 13 bases between. Germline CDR1 is MDHEN and CDR2 is SYDVKM. This CDR3 contains 13 residues. As DNA, the CDR3 is TGTGCCAGCGGCCCAGGGGCGGACACTGAAGCTTTCTTT. It specifies CASGPGADTEAFF.

The genes are TRBV27 and TRBJ2-1; 12 bases line up with TRBD2. Germline-derived CDR1 and CDR2 are MNHEY and SMNVEV (reference sequence). J gave up 3 bases and V 5 bases, and 2 bases lay outside the gene matches. CDR3 length equals 15 residues. CDR3 DNA: TGTGCCAGCAGTCCGGGACTAGCGGGCTACAATGAGCAGTTCTTC. This sequence encodes CASSPGLAGYNEQFF.

In DNA, the CDR3 is TGCAGCGTTGGACACCGGGACAGGGGGCTTTCGGGCAATCAGCCCCAGCATTTT. Translation: CSVGHRDRGLSGNQPQHF. The chain has TRBV29-1 and TRBJ1-5; 12 bases agree with TRBD1. Per germline, CDR1 SQVTM and CDR2 ANQGSEA. Trimming took 4 bases from V and 2 from J; bases not matched to a gene: 12. CDR3 length equals 18 residues.

The chain carries TRBV29-1 and TRBJ2-1, with 7 nucleotides matching TRBD2. This CDR3 has 15 residues. Germline V CDR1 and CDR2: SQVTM, ANQGSEA. With V trimmed by 7 bases and J by 4 bases, 13 bases remained unmatched. This CDR3 reads CSARPGSGVYNEQFF. CDR3 nucleotide sequence: TGCAGCGCCCGCCCGGGCAGCGGGGTTTACAATGAGCAGTTCTTC.

The table lists this clone with a few counts. CDR3 bases: TGTGCCAGCAGCCTCCTGAACACCGGGGAGCTGTTTTTT. This sequence encodes CASSLLNTGELFF. This sequence joins TRBV14 and TRBJ2-2, with D uncertain. Trimming pared 4 bases from V and 1 base from J, leaving 4 bases between. Germline CDR1 reads SGHDN; CDR2 reads FVKESK. This CDR3 comprises 13 residues.

This clone has only one observation. The V call is TRBV5-1, the J call TRBJ1-2; D is uncertain. CDR1 and CDR2 from the germline V gene are SGHRS and YFSETQ. V lost 0 bases and J 0 bases, leaving 12 bases between the germline ends. This CDR3 contains 16 residues. CDR3 DNA: TGCGCCAGCAGCTTGGCAGGCCGACCCGCTAACTATGGCTACACCTTC. Its protein is CASSLAGRPANYGYTF.

This clone has a single count. Relative to the germline gene, one junction end is altered; a read error may explain this. The chain couples TRBV7-7 to TRBJ1-1, with D perhaps TRBD1 (6 bases). CDR1 is SSHAT, CDR2 FNYEAQ, per germline (reference sequence). This CDR3 has 13 residues. CDR3 residues: CASSRTEDTEAFF. CDR3 DNA: TGTGCTAGCAGCCGGACAGAGGACACTGAAGCTTTCTTT.

In nucleotides, the CDR3 is TGTGCCAGCAACAATAACAGGGGACGAAGCACTGAAGCTTTCTTT. Its translation is CASNNNRGRSTEAFF. J is TRBJ1-1 and V is TRBV27; 7 bases align to TRBD1. The V segment lost 7 bases and the J segment 4 bases; nucleotides outside the gene matches: 12. This CDR3 is built from 15 residues. Looked up from germline, CDR1 is MNHEY and CDR2 is SMNVEV (reference sequence).

This rearrangement joins TRBV28 to TRBJ1-3, with a weak D call TRBD1 (5 bases). The CDR3 has 15 residues. Per the germline V gene, CDR1 is MDHEN and CDR2 is SYDVKM. The V gene lost 2 bases and the J gene lost 0 bases, with 8 bases spanning the gap. The DNA for the CDR3 is TGTGCCAGCAGTTTAGGGGGGAGCTCTGGAAACACCATATATTTT. Its translation: CASSLGGSSGNTIYF. Supplemented by reference TRBV28 and TRBJ1-3, the full variable domain reads DVKVTQSSRYLVKRTGEKVFLECVQDMDHENMFWYRQDPGLGLRLIYFSYDVKMKEKGDIPEGYSVSREKKERFSLILESASTNQTSMYLCASSLGGSSGNTIYFGEGSWLTVV.

The rearrangement joins TRBV7-9 to TRBJ2-2; 7 bases are shared with TRBD1. Germline lookup yields CDR1 SEHNR and CDR2 FQNEAQ (reference sequence). V lost 5 bases and J lost 5; bases outside the gene matches: 11. This CDR3 comprises 16 residues. In DNA form, the CDR3 reads TGTGCCAGCAGCCCCCGACAGGGTGTAGGGACCGGGGAGCTGTTTTTT. Its protein product is CASSPRQGVGTGELFF.

The rearrangement joins TRBV5-1 to TRBJ1-4; 9 bases line up with TRBD1. CDR3 size: 20 residues. The germline V gene has CDR1 SGHRS and CDR2 YFSETQ. Trimming at V came to 5 bases and at J to 3 bases, leaving 20 bases not matched to a gene. The CDR3 bases are TGCGCCAGCAGACCAGGGACAGGGAGAATTCAGAGTGAAGCTAATGAAAAACTGTTTTTT. As protein: CASRPGTGRIQSEANEKLFF.